This T cell receptor beta chain is drawn from a study of T-cell memory formation after mild COVID-19. TCRdb reanalysed the 5' RACE reads using MiXCR and keeps one entry per CDR3 protein. The sample holds some 290,000 distinct CDR3 sequences; 16% are singletons and the top ten take over 20%. The germline gives CDR1 SGHRS, CDR2 YFSETQ. With 4 bases clipped from V and 2 bases from J, the junction kept 12 bases outside the gene matches. The CDR3 runs to 17 residues. This clonotype was counted only a few times. What it binds is not known. Study-level findings and limits: Among clones peaking at day 37 in the second wave, SARS-CoV-2 specificity remained unconfirmed. CD8+ contracting clones occupied EMRA, while CD4+ ones occupied mainly CM and EM. There was a balanced CD4/CD8 profile in clones contracting day 15 to 85, and later expanders leaned CD4+. In pre-infection memory, a portion of responding clones appeared, which suggested that cross-reactive memory joined.

The receptor's source is a man younger than 30 who had mild COVID-19 (a few samples of this study predate the infection). Cell type and time point are not known. The sample taken for sequencing was PBMCs or a T cell subset sorted from them (not recorded which). The chain links TRBV5-1 to TRBJ1-1, with 9 bases aligning to TRBD1. CDR3 coding DNA: TGCGCCAGCAGCACACGAACAGGGGGCGCCGGAAACACTGAAGCTTTCTTT. It is translated as CASSTRTGGAGNTEAFF.